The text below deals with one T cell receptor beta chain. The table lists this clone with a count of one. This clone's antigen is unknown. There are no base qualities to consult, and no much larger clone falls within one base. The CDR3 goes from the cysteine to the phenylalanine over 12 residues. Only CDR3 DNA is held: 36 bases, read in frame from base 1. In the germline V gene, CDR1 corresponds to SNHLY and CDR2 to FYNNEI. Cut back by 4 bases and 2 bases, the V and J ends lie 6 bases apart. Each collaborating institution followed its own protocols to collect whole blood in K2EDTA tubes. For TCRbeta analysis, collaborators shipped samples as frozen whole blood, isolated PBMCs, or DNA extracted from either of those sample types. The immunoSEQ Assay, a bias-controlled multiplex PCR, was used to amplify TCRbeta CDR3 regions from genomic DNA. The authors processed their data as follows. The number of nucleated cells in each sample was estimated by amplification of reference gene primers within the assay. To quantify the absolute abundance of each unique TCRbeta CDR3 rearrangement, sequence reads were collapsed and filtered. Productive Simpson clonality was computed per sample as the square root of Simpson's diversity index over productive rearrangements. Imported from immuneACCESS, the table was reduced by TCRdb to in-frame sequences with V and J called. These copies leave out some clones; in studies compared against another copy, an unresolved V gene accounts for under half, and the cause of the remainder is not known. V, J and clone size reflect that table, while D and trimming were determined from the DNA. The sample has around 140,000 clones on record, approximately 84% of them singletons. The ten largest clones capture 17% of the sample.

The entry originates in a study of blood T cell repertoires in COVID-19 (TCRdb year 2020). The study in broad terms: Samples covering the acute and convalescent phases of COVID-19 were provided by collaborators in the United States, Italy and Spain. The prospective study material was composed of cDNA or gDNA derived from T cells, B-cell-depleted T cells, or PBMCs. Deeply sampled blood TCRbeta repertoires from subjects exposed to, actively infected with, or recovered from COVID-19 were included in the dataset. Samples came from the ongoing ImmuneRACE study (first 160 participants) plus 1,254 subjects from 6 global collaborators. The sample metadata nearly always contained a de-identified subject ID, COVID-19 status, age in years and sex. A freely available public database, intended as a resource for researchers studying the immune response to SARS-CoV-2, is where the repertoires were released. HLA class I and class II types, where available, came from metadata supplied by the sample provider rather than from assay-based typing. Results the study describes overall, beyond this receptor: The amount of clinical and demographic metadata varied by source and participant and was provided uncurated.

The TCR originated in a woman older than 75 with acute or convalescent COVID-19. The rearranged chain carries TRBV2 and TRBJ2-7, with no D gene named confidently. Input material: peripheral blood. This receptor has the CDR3 CASSVETYEQYF. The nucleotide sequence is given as TGTGCCAGCAGTGTGGAGACCTACGAGCAGTACTTC.